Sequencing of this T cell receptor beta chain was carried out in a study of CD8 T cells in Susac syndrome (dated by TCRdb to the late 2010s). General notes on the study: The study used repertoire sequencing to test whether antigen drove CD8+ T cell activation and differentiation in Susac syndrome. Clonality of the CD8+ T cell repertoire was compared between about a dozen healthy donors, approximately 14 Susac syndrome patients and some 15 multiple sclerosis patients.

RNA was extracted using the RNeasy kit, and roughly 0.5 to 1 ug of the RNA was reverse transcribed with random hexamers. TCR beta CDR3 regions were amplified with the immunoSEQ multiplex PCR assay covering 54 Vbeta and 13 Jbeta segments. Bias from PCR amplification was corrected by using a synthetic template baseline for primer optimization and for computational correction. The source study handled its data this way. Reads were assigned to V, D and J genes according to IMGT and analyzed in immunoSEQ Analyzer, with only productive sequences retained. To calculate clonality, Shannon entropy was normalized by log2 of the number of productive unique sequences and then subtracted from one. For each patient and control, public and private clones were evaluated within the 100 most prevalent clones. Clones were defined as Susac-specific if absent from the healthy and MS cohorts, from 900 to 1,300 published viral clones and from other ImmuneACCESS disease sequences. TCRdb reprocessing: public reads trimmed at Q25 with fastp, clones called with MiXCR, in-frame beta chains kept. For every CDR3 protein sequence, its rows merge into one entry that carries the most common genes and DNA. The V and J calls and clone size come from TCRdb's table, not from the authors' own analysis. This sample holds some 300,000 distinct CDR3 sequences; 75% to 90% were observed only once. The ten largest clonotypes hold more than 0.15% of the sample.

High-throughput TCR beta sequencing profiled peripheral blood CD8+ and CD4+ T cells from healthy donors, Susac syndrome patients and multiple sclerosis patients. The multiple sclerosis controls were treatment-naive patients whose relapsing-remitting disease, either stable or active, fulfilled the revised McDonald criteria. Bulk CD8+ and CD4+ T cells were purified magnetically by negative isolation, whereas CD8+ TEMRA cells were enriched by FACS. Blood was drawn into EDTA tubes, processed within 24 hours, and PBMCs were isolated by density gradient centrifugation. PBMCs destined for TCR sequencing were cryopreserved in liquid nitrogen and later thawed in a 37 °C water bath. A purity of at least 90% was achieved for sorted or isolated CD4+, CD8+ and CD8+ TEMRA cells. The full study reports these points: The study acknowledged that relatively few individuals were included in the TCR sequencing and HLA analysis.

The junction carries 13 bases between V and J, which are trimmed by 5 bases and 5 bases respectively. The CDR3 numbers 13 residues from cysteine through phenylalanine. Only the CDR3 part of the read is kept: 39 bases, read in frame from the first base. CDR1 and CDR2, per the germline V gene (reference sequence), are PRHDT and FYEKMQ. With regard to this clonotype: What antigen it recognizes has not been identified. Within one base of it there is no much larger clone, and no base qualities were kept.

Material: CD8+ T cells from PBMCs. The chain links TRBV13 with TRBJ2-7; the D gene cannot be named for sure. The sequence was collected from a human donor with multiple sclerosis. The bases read TGTGCCAGCAGCCCCACCTCCTTGGACGAGCAGTACTTC. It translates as CASSPTSLDEQYF. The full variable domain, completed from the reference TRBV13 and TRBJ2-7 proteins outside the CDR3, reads AAGVIQSPRHLIKEKRETATLKCYPIPRHDTVYWYQQGPGQDPQFLISFYEKMQSDKGSIPDRFSAQQFSDYHSELNMSSLELGDSALYFCASSPTSLDEQYFGPGTRLTVT.